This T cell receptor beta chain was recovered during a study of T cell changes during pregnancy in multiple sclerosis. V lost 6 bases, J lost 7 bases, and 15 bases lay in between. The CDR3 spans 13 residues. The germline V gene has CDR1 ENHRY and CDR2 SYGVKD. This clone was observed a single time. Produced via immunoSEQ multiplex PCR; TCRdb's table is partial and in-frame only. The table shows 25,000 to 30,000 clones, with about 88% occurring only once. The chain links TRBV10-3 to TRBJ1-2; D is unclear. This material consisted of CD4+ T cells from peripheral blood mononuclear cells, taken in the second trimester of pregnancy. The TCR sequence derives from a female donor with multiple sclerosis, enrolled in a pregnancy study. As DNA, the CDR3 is TGTGCCATCAGCCCCAAGTTGAGGCCTGGCTACACCTTC. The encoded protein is CAISPKLRPGYTF.